This T cell receptor beta chain was sequenced for a study of T-cell memory formation after mild COVID-19. Looking at the study overall: The TCR clusters were mostly specific to one donor.

Study-level points and caveats: Nothing showed for sure that second-wave clones peaking on day 37 were SARS-CoV-2 specific. Contracting clones localized mainly to CM and EM when CD4+ and mainly to EMRA when CD8+.

This clonotype occurred a few times. Its antigen remains unidentified. V was clipped by 0 bases and J by 5 bases, with 16 bases between them. This CDR3 has 16 amino acids. From germline, CDR1 is MNHEY and CDR2 SVGEGT. In TCRdb, the 5' RACE reads were re-called with MiXCR into one record per CDR3 protein. Among 200,000 to 250,000 distinct CDR3 sequences listed, around 9.1% were seen once. The chain joins TRBV6-2 or TRBV6-3 to TRBJ1-1; D is possibly TRBD1 (5 bases). This TCR was recovered from a young man who had mild COVID-19 (a few samples of this study predate the infection). Cell type and time point are not known. The source material was PBMCs or a T cell subset sorted from them (not recorded which). The CDR3 DNA follows: TGTGCCAGCAGTTACTCTAATCACGGGGCAGGAACTGAAGCTTTCTTT. Its translation is CASSYSNHGAGTEAFF.